This TCR beta chain was identified during a study of T-cell memory formation after mild COVID-19. Study summary: Clusters were largely donor specific.

With regard to this clonotype: An end of the junction differs from the germline gene, which may be a read error.

The CDR3 is 15 amino acids. The V gene's germline CDR1 is SEHNR and CDR2 FQNEAQ (reference sequence). TCRdb called the 5' RACE reads again in MiXCR, with one record for every CDR3 protein. The sample carries some 250,000 distinct CDR3 sequences, about 20% recorded once. This sequence originates from a man younger than 35 who had mild COVID-19 (a few samples of this study predate the infection). Cell type and time point are not known. The sample comprised PBMCs or a T cell subset sorted from them (not recorded which). The chain is built from TRBV7-9 and TRBJ2-2, with D possibly being TRBD1 or TRBD2 (9 bases each). The CDR3 loop is CASSLAGQGPGELFF. The CDR3 nucleotides read TGTGCCAGCAGCCTAGCGGGACAGGGACCCGGGGAGCTGTTTTTT.